This T cell receptor beta chain originates from a study of cytotoxic CD8 clonotypes in ibrutinib-treated CLL. Study details: Among the patients, about a dozen presented as relapsed/refractory and fewer than 16 as treatment-naive; roughly 17 showed unmutated IGHV. Partial response was seen in some 24 patients and complete response in 2; after median roughly 66 months, approximately 14 stayed remitted, about 12 progressed. General study results and limits: T-cell clonality at baseline went above that of age-matched healthy donors and rose and fell with circulating CD8+ T-cell counts. Investigators sampled sustained-remission and progressing patients at differing times.

Details on this clone: The antigen is not known.

Measured with immunoSEQ multiplex PCR; TCRdb has only the in-frame clones, and not every one. Of 75,000 to 80,000 clones in the sample, less than 90% were seen once. There are 11 residues in the CDR3. V was clipped by 6 bases and J by 4 bases, with 3 bases between them. Germline CDR1 is MDHEN and CDR2 is SYDVKM. The clonotype comes from a human donor with chronic lymphocytic leukemia. The material was PBMCs, obtained after 24 months of ibrutinib treatment. The chain is built from TRBV28 and TRBJ2-2; D remains unclear. CDR3 sequence reads: CASRGTGELFF. The CDR3 nucleotides read TGTGCCAGCAGGGGCACCGGGGAGCTGTTTTTT.